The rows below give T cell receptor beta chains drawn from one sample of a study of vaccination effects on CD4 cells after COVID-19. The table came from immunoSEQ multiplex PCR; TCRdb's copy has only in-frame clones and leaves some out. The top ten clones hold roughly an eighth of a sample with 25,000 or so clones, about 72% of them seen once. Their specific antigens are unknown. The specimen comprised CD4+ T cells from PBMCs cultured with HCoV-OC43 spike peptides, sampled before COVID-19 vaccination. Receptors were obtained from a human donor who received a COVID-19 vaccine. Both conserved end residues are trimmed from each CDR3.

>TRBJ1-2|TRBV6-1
ASSEASTGLYYGYT
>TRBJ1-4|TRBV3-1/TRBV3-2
ASSQYLAGDNEKLF
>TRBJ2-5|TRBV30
AWSLPQETQY
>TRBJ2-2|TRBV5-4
ASSPGSGVVTRELF
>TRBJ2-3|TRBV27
ASSNSGGLSTDTQY
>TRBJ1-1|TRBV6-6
ASSREGLTGGTEAF
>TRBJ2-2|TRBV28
ASSLAGQGSGELF
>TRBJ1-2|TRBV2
ASSEPPDSPNGYT
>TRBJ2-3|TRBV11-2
ASSYRHSTDTQY
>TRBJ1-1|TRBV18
ASSPVVDVPEAF
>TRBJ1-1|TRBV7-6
ASSLSARNTEAF
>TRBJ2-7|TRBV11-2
ASSLTSGRAISRYEQY
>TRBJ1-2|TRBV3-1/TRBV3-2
ASSTTTGAHRGYT
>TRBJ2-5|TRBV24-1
ATSDFRGETQY
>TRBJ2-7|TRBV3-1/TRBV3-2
ASSRGTDLTD
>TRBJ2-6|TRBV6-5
ASNSKGSGANVLT
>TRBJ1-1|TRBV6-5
ASSQGSEAF
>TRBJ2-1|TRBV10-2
ASRPGLAGGGIYNEQF
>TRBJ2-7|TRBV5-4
ASSLGSSYEQY
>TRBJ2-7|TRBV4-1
ASSQGGGPYEQY
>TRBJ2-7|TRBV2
ASSVPGLAGQY
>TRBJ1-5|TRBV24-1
ATRGTGEGNQPQH
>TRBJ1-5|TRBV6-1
ASSEAGQGNWPQH
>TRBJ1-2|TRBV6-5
ASSYDPRLDGYT
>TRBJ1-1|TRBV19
ASSPRLPEAF
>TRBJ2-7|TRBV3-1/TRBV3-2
ASRGSGRAYEQY
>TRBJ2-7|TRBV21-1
ASSSATGTGRGEQY
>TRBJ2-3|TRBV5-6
ASIKQGTDTQY
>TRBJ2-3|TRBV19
ASRRVGDRVTDTQY
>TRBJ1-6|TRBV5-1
ASSLRPGRVSETPLH
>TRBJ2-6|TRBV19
ASIGGSGANVLT
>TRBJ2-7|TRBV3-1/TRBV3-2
ASSQGRARDRGFGETYEQY
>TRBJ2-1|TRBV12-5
ASGNSGYSYNEQF
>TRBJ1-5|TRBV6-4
ASSDQGGLNQPQH
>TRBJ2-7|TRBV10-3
AISEFKLSGPKLYEQY
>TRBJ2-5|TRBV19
ASSPLLSGLQETQY
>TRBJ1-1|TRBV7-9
ATNLLQGNTEAF
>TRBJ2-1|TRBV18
ASSSREGSYNEQF
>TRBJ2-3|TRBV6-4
ASSESGGATDTQY
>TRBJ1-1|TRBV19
ASSGTLNTEAF
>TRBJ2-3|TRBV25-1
ASSAFRGMADTQY
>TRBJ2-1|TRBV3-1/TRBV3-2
ASSSYNEQF
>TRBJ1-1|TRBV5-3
ARSLVGLDTEAF
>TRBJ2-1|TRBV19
ASIAGPSYNEQF
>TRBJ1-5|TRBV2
ASSVSALWSSQPQH
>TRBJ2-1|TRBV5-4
ASSLRLAGTYDEQF